This TCR beta chain was recorded in a study of T cell responses to AZD1222 COVID-19 vaccine. A note on this clone: Its antigen is still unknown.

Measured with immunoSEQ multiplex PCR; TCRdb has only the in-frame clones, and not every one. The sample lists some 150,000 clones; 80% to 95% were seen once. Germline assignment: CDR1 SEHNR and CDR2 FQNEAQ (reference sequence). The ends lost 5 bases at V and 7 bases at J; junction bases unmatched: 7. This CDR3 has 14 residues. Study results and limitations: All repertoire sampling was performed exclusively after the peak T cell response.

The chain has TRBV7-9 and TRBJ1-5; TRBD1 matches at 8 bases. The sample in question was peripheral blood, obtained on day 0 of MenACWY control vaccination. The sequence derives from an adult in good health. DNA of the CDR3: TGTGCCAGCAGCGCAGGGGGCTCGGGACAGCCCCAGCATTTT. Protein product: CASSAGGSGQPQHF.